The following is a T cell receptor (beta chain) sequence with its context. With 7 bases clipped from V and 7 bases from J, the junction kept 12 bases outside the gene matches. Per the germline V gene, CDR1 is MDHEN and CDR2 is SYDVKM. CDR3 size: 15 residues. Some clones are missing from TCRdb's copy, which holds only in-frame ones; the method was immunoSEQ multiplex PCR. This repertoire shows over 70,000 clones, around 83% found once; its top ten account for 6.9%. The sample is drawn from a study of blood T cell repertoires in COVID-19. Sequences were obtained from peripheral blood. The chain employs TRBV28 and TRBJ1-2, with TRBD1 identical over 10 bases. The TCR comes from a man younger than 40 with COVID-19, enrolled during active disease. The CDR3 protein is CASTPGTGVGGGYTF. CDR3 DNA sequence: TGTGCCAGCACCCCCGGGACAGGGGTTGGGGGTGGCTACACCTTC.